This TCR beta chain was profiled in a study of shared clonotypes between healthy human individuals. In the study overall: In total, the donors were a couple of women and a few men aged 18 to 49. Study-wide points: Non-shared clonotypes showed lower generation probabilities than clonotypes common to all four donors.

Concerning this clone itself: Antigen unknown.

Several immunoSEQ plates held equal portions of the genomic DNA taken from each subset. The sorted-subset replicate PCRs were given 150 to 200 ng DNA, which is roughly 30,000 T cell genomes. Only in-frame clones appear in the TCRdb table, and some are missing; sequencing was by immunoSEQ multiplex PCR. The table shows around 600,000 clones, with approximately 96% occurring only once. Naivety among CD8 cells was defined by CD45RO negativity and positive CCR7 selection, thereby excluding terminally differentiated effector memory CD45RA+ cells. There are 13 residues in the CDR3. Unmatched junction bases numbered 4, after V lost 3 bases and J lost 8 bases. Germline loops: CDR1 SGDLS, CDR2 YYNGEE.

The sequenced sample was naive CD8+ T cells sorted from blood. This clonotype originated in a woman in her 30s in good health. The chain has TRBV9 and TRBJ1-4; TRBD1 agrees at 7 bases. The CDR3 nucleotides are TGTGCCAGCAGCGAGGGGACAGACGAAAAACTGTTTTTT. Its protein is CASSEGTDEKLFF. The full variable domain, with the rest looked up from reference TRBV9 and TRBJ1-4, is DSGVTQTPKHLITATGQRVTLRCSPRSGDLSVYWYQQSLDQGLQFLIQYYNGEERAKGNILERFSAQQFPDLHSELNLSSLELGDSALYFCASSEGTDEKLFFGSGTQLSVL.